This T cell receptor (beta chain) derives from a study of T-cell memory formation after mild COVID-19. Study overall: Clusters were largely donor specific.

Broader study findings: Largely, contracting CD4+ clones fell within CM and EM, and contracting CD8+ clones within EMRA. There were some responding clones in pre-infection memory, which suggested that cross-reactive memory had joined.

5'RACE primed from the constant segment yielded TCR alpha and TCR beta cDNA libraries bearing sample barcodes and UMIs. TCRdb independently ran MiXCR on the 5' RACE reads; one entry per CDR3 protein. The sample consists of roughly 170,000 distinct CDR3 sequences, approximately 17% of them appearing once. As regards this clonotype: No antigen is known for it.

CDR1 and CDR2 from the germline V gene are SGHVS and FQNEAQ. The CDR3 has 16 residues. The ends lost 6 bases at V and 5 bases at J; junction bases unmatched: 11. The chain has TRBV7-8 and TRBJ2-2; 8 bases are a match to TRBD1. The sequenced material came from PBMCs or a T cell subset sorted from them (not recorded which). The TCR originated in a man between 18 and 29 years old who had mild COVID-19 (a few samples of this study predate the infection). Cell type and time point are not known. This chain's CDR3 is CASRLNRGVKTGELFF. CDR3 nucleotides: TGTGCCAGCAGACTTAACAGGGGGGTCAAAACCGGGGAGCTGTTTTTT.